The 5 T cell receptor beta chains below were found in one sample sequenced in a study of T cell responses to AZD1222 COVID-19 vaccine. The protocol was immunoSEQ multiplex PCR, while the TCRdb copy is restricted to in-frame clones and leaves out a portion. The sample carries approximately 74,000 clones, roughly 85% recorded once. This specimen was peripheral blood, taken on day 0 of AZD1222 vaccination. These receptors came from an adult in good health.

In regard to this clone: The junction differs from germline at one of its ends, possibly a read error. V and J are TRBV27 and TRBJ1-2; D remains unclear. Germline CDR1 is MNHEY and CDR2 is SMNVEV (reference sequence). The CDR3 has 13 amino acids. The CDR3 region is CASSLTLSYGHTF. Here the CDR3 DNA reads TGTGCCAGCAGTTTAACCCTATCCTATGGCCACACCTTC.

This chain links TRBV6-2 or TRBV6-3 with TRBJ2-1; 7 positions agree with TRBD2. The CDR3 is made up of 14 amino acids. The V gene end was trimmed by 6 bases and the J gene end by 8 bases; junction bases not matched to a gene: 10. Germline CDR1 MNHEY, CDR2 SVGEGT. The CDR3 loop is CASSLGGGPDEQFF. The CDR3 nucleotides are TGTGCCAGCAGCCTGGGCGGGGGACCCGATGAGCAGTTCTTC.

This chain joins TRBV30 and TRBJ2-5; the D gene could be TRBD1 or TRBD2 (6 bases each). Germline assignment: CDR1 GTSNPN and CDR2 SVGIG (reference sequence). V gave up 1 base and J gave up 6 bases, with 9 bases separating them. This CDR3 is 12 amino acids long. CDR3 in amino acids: CAWSARGQTQYF. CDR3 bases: TGTGCCTGGAGTGCTCGGGGGCAGACCCAGTACTTC.

The CDR3 DNA is TGTGCCAGCAGCAAGGACAGGGTCGACTATGGCTACACCTTC. This translates into CASSKDRVDYGYTF. This chain links TRBV7-8 with TRBJ1-2; 8 bases fit TRBD1. The V and J ends lost 5 bases and 3 bases, in that order; junction bases with no gene match: 5. This CDR3 region has 14 residues. Germline V gene lookup returns CDR1 SGHVS and CDR2 FQNEAQ.

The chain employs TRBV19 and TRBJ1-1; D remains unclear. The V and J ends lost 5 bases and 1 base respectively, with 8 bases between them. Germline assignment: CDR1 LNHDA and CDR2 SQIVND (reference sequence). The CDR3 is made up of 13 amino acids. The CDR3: CASSATQNTEAFF. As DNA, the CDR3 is TGTGCCAGTAGTGCGACCCAGAACACTGAAGCTTTCTTT. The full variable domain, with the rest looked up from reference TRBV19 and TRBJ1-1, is DGGITQSPKYLFRKEGQNVTLSCEQNLNHDAMYWYRQDPGQGLRLIYYSQIVNDFQKGDIAEGYSVSREKKESFPLTVTSAQKNPTAFYLCASSATQNTEAFFGQGTRLTVV.